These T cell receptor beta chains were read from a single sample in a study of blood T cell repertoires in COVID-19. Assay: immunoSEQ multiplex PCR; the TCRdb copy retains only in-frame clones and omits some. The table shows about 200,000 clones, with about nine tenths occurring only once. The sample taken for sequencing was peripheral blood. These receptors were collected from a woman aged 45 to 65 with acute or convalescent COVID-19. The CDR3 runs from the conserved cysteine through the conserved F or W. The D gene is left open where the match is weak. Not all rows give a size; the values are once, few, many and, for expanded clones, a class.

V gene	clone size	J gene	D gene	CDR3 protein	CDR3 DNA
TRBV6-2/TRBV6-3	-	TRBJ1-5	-	CASSFIQGNQPQHF	TGTGCCAGCAGTTTCATACAGGGTAATCAGCCCCAGCATTTT
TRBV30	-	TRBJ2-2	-	CAWSRPANTGELFF	TGTGCCTGGAGCAGGCCCGCGAACACCGGGGAGCTGTTTTTT
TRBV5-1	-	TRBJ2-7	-	CASSLYTFSYEQYF	TGCGCCAGCAGCTTGTACACGTTCTCCTACGAGCAGTACTTC
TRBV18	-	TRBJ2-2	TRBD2	CASSPPTSGRAANTGELFF	TGTGCCAGCTCACCCCCGACTAGCGGGAGGGCTGCGAACACCGGGGAGCTGTTTTTT
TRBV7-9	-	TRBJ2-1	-	CASSLGLVLPADEQFF	TGTGCCAGCAGCTTAGGCTTGGTCCTACCCGCCGATGAGCAGTTCTTC
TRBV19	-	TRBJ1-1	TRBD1	CASSIDATGRTEAFF	TGTGCCAGTAGTATAGACGCGACAGGGCGTACTGAAGCTTTCTTT
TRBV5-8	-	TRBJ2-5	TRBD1	CASSLRDRGYF	TGTGCCAGCAGCCTCAGGGACAGGGGTTACTTC
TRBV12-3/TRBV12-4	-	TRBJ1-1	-	CASSLRGEAFF	TGTGCCAGCAGTTTGAGGGGGGAAGCTTTCTTT
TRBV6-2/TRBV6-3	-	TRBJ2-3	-	CASSYSGPSTDTQYF	TGTGCCAGCAGTTACTCGGGGCCTAGCACAGATACGCAGTATTTT
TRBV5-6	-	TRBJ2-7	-	CASSLDRSYEQYF	TGTGCCAGCAGCTTGGACAGGAGTTACGAGCAGTACTTC
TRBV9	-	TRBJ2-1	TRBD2	CASSDTQRTSGIYNEQFF	TGTGCCAGCAGCGATACTCAAAGGACTAGCGGGATTTACAATGAGCAGTTCTTC
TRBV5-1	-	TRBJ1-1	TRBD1	CASSPGGTLNTEAFF	TGCGCCAGCAGCCCAGGGGGGACCCTGAACACTGAAGCTTTCTTT
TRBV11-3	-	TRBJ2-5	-	CASSLGLERWETQYF	TGTGCCAGCAGCTTAGGGCTCGAGCGGTGGGAGACCCAGTACTTC
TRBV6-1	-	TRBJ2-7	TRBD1	CASSEAPRQGVDF	TGTGCCAGCAGTGAAGCCCCCAGGCAGGGGGTCGACTTC
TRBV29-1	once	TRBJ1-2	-	CSVIIGDGYTF	TGCAGCGTCATAATCGGGGATGGCTACACCTTC
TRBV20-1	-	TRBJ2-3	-	CSPVSPDTQYF	TGCAGCCCGGTTTCCCCGGATACGCAGTATTTT
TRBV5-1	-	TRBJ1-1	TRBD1	CASSGGQGVSTEAFF	TGCGCCAGCAGCGGGGGACAGGGCGTGAGCACTGAAGCTTTCTTT
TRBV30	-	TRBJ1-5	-	CACNRDGDQPQHF	TGTGCCTGCAACAGGGATGGCGATCAGCCCCAGCATTTT
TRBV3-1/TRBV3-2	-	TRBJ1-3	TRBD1	CASSLDRAAGNTIYF	TGTGCCAGCAGCCTAGACAGGGCAGCTGGAAACACCATATATTTT
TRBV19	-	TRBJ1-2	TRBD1	CASNMGTDDNYGYTF	TGTGCCAGTAACATGGGGACAGACGATAACTATGGCTACACCTTC
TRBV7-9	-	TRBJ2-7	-	CASSPRTALREQYF	TGTGCCAGCAGCCCCAGGACAGCACTACGAGAGCAGTACTTC
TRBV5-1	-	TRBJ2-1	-	CASSPGLVRGSYNEQFF	TGCGCCAGCAGCCCCGGACTAGTCAGGGGCTCCTACAATGAGCAGTTCTTC
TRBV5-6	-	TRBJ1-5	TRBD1	CASSLGGTGSQPQHF	TGTGCCAGCAGCTTGGGGGGGACAGGATCCCAGCCCCAGCATTTT
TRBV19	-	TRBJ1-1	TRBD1	CASSIRGQGTEAFF	TGTGCCAGTAGTATTAGGGGGCAAGGCACTGAAGCTTTCTTT
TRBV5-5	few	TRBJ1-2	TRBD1	CASSLGDSNLYGYTF	TGTGCCAGCAGCTTGGGGGACAGTAACCTCTATGGCTACACCTTC
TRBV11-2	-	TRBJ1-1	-	CASSLEGLGGTEAFF	TGTGCCAGCAGCTTGGAGGGCCTTGGGGGCACTGAAGCTTTCTTT
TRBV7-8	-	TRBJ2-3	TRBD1	CASSSITFQGADTQYF	TGTGCCAGCAGCTCAATCACTTTCCAGGGGGCAGATACGCAGTATTTT
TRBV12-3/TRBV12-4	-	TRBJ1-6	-	CASSFGDSPLHF	TGTGCCAGCAGTTTTGGAGATTCACCCCTCCACTTT
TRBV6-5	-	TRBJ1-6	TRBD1	CASTRDRGLGSPLHF	TGTGCCAGCACCCGGGACAGGGGGCTAGGCTCACCCCTCCACTTT
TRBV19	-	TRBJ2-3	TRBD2	CASSAGLAETTDTQYF	TGTGCCAGTAGTGCGGGACTAGCGGAGACCACAGATACGCAGTATTTT
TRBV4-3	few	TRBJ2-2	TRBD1	CASSQDSLTGPFTNGELFF	TGCGCCAGCAGCCAAGATTCCCTGACAGGGCCCTTCACCAACGGGGAGCTGTTTTTT
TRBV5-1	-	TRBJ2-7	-	CASSTIGRGTAYEQYF	TGCGCCAGCAGCACCATCGGGCGGGGAACGGCCTACGAGCAGTACTTC
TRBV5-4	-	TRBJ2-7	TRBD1	CASSTGQGSSYEQYF	TGTGCCAGCAGCACAGGACAGGGAAGCTCCTACGAGCAGTACTTC
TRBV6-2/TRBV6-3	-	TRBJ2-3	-	CASSLPKSGTQYF	TGTGCCAGCAGCCTCCCGAAGAGTGGTACGCAGTATTTT
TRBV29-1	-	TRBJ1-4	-	CSPFGGAGANEKLFF	TGCAGCCCATTCGGGGGGGCGGGGGCTAATGAAAAACTGTTTTTT
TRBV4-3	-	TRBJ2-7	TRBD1	CASSPDRGLSNEQYF	TGCGCCAGCAGCCCCGACAGGGGCCTGTCTAACGAGCAGTACTTC
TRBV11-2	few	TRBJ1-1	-	CASSSYSSENTEAFF	TGTGCCAGCAGCTCATACAGTTCCGAGAACACTGAAGCTTTCTTT
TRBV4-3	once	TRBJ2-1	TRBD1	CASSQVWQGDYNEQFF	TGCGCCAGCAGCCAAGTCTGGCAGGGGGACTACAATGAGCAGTTCTTC
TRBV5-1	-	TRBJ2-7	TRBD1	CASSPTGEFYEQYF	TGCGCCAGCAGCCCGACAGGGGAATTCTACGAGCAGTACTTC
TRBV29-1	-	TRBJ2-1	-	CSAEGSYSYNEQFF	TGCAGCGCCGAGGGCTCCTACTCCTACAATGAGCAGTTCTTC
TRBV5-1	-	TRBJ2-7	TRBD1	CASSLGTGQDYEQYF	TGCGCCAGCAGTTTGGGTACGGGACAGGACTACGAGCAGTACTTC
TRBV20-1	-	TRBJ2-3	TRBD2	CSASSPSGVSTDTQYF	TGCAGTGCTAGTAGCCCCAGCGGGGTTAGCACAGATACGCAGTATTTT